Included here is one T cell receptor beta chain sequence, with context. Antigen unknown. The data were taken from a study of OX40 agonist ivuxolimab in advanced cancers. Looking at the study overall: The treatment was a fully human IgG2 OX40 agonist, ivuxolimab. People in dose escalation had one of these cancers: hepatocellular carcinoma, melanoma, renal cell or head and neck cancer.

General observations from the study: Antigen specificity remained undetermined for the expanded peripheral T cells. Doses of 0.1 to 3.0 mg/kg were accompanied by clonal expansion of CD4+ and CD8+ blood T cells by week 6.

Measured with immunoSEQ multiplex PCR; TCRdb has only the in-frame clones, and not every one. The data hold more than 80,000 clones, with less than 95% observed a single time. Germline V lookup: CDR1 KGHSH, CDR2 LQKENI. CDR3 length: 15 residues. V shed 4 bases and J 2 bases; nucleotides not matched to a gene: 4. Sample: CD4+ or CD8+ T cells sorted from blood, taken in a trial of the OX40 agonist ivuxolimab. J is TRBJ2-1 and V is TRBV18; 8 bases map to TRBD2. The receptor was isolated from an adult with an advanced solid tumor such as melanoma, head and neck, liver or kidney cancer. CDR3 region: CASSHERGPYNEQFF. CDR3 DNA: TGTGCCAGCTCACACGAGCGGGGGCCCTACAATGAGCAGTTCTTC.